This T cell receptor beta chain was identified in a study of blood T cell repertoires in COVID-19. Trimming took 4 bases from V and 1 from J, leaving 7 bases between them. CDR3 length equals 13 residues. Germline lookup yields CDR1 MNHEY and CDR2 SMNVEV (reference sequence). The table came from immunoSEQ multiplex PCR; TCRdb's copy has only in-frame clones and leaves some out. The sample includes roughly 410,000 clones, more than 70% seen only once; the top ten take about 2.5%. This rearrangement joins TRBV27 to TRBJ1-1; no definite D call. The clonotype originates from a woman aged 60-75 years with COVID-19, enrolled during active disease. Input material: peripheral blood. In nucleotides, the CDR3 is TGTGCCAGCAGTTCCGGAGGGAACACTGAAGCTTTCTTT. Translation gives CASSSGGNTEAFF.